The 21 T cell receptor beta chains presented below share a single source sample, sequenced in a study of shared clonotypes between healthy human individuals. Measured with immunoSEQ multiplex PCR; TCRdb has only the in-frame clones, and not every one. The sample has over 700,000 clones; about two thirds are singletons. The specimen sequenced was memory CD4+ T cells sorted from blood. The sample's subset: CD45RA-negative fraction. These receptors came from a woman in her thirties in good health.

The chain has TRBV27 and TRBJ1-2, with TRBD1 matching 10 bases. The V and J ends lost 6 bases and 8 bases, in that order; junction bases with no gene match: 6. CDR1 MNHEY and CDR2 SMNVEV come from the germline V gene (reference sequence). This CDR3 contains 13 residues. In nucleotides, the CDR3 is TGTGCCAGCAGAAGTGGACAGGGGGACGGCTACACCTTC. Its translation: CASRSGQGDGYTF.

This clone has a count of ten or more. This chain uses TRBV23-1 with TRBJ2-1, with D possibly TRBD2 on 6 matching bases. TRBV23-1 has ORF status, its function being uncertain. This CDR3 region has 16 residues. V gave up 1 base and J gave up 6 bases, with 16 bases separating them. In nucleotides, the CDR3 is TGCGCCAGCAGTCAATGGTTACGGCTGGGAGGCAATGAGCAGTTCTTC. Its protein product is CASSQWLRLGGNEQFF.

The chain links TRBV5-5 to TRBJ2-7; 7 bases map to TRBD1. Per germline, CDR1 SGHKS and CDR2 YYEKEE (reference sequence). The V and J ends lost 2 bases and 2 bases, in that order; junction bases with no gene match: 4. The CDR3 length is 14 residues. CDR3 amino acids: CASSFQRGPYEQYF. The CDR3 DNA is TGTGCCAGCAGCTTTCAAAGGGGGCCCTACGAGCAGTACTTC.

This chain joins TRBV7-3 and TRBJ2-3; D tentatively reads TRBD1 or TRBD2 (6 bases each). Germline loops: CDR1 SGHTA, CDR2 FQGTGA. V shed 5 bases and J shed 2 bases, with 20 bases lying between them. The length of the CDR3 is 17 residues. Here the CDR3 reads CASSPALGGPNTDTQYF. CDR3 sequence (DNA): TGTGCCAGCAGCCCGGCACTAGGGGGGCCAAACACAGATACGCAGTATTTT.

V gene TRBV4-1 combines with J gene TRBJ1-5, with D tentatively TRBD1 (5 bases). CDR3 size: 13 residues. Trimming shortened V by 8 bases and J by 5 bases, and 13 bases separated the two germline ends. Germline values: CDR1 MGHRA, CDR2 YSYEKL. This chain's CDR3 is CASSTGADQPQHF. DNA for the CDR3: TGCGCCAGCTCAACCGGGGCGGATCAGCCCCAGCATTTT.

This chain connects TRBV28 to TRBJ1-4, with TRBD1 identical over 10 bases. CDR1 and CDR2 from the germline V gene are MDHEN and SYDVKM. This CDR3 is 17 amino acids long. V lost 5 bases, J lost 3 bases, and 9 bases stayed unmatched. CDR3 residues: CASSTRDRGLSNEKLFF. Written as DNA, the CDR3 is TGTGCCAGCAGTACCCGGGACAGGGGCTTGTCTAATGAAAAACTGTTTTTT.

The chain carries TRBV5-1 and TRBJ2-7; unclear D gene. The CDR3 loop spans 14 amino acids. Germline CDR1 reads SGHRS; CDR2 reads YFSETQ. V was shortened by 0 bases and J by 0 bases, with 7 bases between the two germline ends. CDR3 loop: CASSLEIVSYEQYF. The CDR3 coding sequence is TGCGCCAGCAGCTTGGAAATAGTCTCCTACGAGCAGTACTTC.

This CDR3 reads CASSRGTSGANNEQFF. The CDR3 DNA follows: TGCGCCAGCAGCCGTGGGACTAGCGGGGCGAACAATGAGCAGTTCTTC. The rearrangement links TRBV4-1 to TRBJ2-1; 13 bases line up with TRBD2. This CDR3 contains 16 residues. Germline V gives CDR1 MGHRA, CDR2 YSYEKL. After removal of 4 bases from V and 5 bases from J, the junction contained 5 bases not matched to a gene.

The chain carries TRBV7-2 and TRBJ1-1; a weak D match, TRBD1 (5 bases). Trimming left V 5 bases short and J 4 bases short, with 17 bases between. CDR3 length: 15 amino acids. From germline, CDR1 is SGHTA and CDR2 FQGNSA. The CDR3 here is CASSVGEWVSTEAFF. The DNA of the CDR3 is TGTGCCAGCAGCGTGGGGGAATGGGTGAGCACTGAAGCTTTCTTT.

Of note for this clone: No DNA is shown, since the ends of the CDR3 on it are uncertain; the CDR3 is the one TCRdb lists. The rearrangement links TRBV6-5 to TRBJ2-7. Germline assignment: CDR1 MNHEY and CDR2 SVGAGI. The CDR3 is 13 residues long, counting both termini. CDR3 sequence reads: CASSSSTVVKQYF.

The V gene is TRBV11-2, the J gene TRBJ2-7; possible D gene TRBD1, 5 bases. V was cut by 0 bases and J by 6 bases, with 6 bases left in between. CDR1 SGHAT and CDR2 FQNNGV come from the germline V gene. The CDR3 runs to 12 residues. The CDR3 is CASSLDQGEQYF. In DNA form, the CDR3 reads TGTGCCAGCAGCTTAGATCAGGGCGAGCAGTACTTC. The entire variable domain, with the rest obtained from reference TRBV11-2 and TRBJ2-7, is as follows: EAGVAQSPRYKIIEKRQSVAFWCNPISGHATLYWYQQILGQGPKLLIQFQNNGVVDDSQLPKDRFSAERLKGVDSTLKIQPAKLEDSAVYLCASSLDQGEQYFGPGTRLTVT.

The chain employs TRBV5-1 and TRBJ2-3, with 15 bases lining up with TRBD2. From germline, CDR1 is SGHRS and CDR2 YFSETQ. V lost 2 bases, J lost 6 bases, and 10 bases stayed unmatched. The CDR3 is made up of 18 amino acids. As DNA, the CDR3 is TGCGCCAGCAGCTTCTTCGGACTAGCGGGAGGGCGGCTTGATACGCAGTATTTT. It yields the protein CASSFFGLAGGRLDTQYF.

In this sample, this clone turned up many times. This sequence joins TRBV2 and TRBJ1-2; D uncertain. Germline values: CDR1 SNHLY, CDR2 FYNNEI. With 8 bases removed from V and 7 bases from J, the gap between germline ends came to 11 bases. The CDR3 length is 11 residues. The CDR3 bases are TGTGCCAGCTCCGGGTATAGTGGCTACACCTTC. Translated, it gives CASSGYSGYTF.

The chain couples TRBV2 to TRBJ2-7, with 8 positions matching TRBD1. The trim removed 6 bases at V and 7 bases at J, leaving 8 bases unmatched. The CDR3 totals 13 residues. Germline V CDR1 and CDR2: SNHLY, FYNNEI. In DNA form, the CDR3 reads TGTGCCAGCAGCCTGGACAGGGCACGAGAGCAGTACTTC. Translated: CASSLDRAREQYF.

The V gene is TRBV5-1, the J gene TRBJ1-4, with TRBD1 matching 7 bases. The V segment lost 2 bases and the J segment 6 bases; nucleotides outside the gene matches: 4. The CDR3 is made up of 14 amino acids. The germline V gene has CDR1 SGHRS and CDR2 YFSETQ. This chain's CDR3 is CASSLAGTDEKLFF. CDR3 in DNA: TGCGCCAGCAGCTTAGCCGGGACAGATGAAAAACTGTTTTTT.

On this clone: At the DNA level, this CDR3 is encoded by other sequences in the same sample as well. The rearrangement uses TRBV27 and TRBJ1-2; a weak D match, TRBD1 (5 bases). Looked up from germline, CDR1 is MNHEY and CDR2 is SMNVEV (reference sequence). Trimming cost V 6 bases and J 5 bases, with 7 bases left between them. The CDR3 is made up of 11 amino acids. CDR3 amino acids: CASSAGYGYTF. In DNA form, the CDR3 reads TGTGCCAGCAGCGCAGGGTATGGCTACACCTTC.

With regard to this clone: The same CDR3 arises from other DNA sequences in this sample as well. The chain uses TRBV27 and TRBJ1-2, with D maybe TRBD1 (5 bases). The CDR3 has 14 residues. Germline V gene data show CDR1 as MNHEY and CDR2 as SMNVEV (reference sequence). The V gene lost 4 bases and the J gene lost 4 bases, with 13 bases spanning the gap. CDR3 residues: CASSSSGAPYGYTF. DNA of the CDR3: TGTGCCAGCAGTTCATCCGGGGCCCCCTATGGCTACACCTTC.

To note about this clone: This sample also contains other DNA sequences that code for the same CDR3. The chain recombines TRBV2 with TRBJ1-1; 8 positions agree with TRBD1. The CDR3 extends over 14 amino acids. Germline trimming cut 5 bases from V and 3 bases from J; bases unmatched to any gene: 5. The germline CDR1 and CDR2 sequences are SNHLY and FYNNEI. The CDR3 region has the DNA TGTGCCAGCAGTAGACAGGGGTCGGACACTGAAGCTTTCTTT. Protein sequence: CASSRQGSDTEAFF.

The DNA of the CDR3 is TGCGCCAGCAGCTTGACACAAACAGGGGTCGGTGAAAAACTGTTTTTT. Translated: CASSLTQTGVGEKLFF. The chain has TRBV5-1 and TRBJ1-4, with 7 bases fitting TRBD1. This CDR3 region has 16 residues. The germline V gene encodes CDR1 SGHRS and CDR2 YFSETQ. Trimming at V came to 1 base and at J to 7 bases, leaving 10 bases not matched to a gene.

The rearrangement joins TRBV10-3 to TRBJ1-2; possible D gene TRBD1, 5 bases. CDR3 length: 13 residues. Trimming removed 3 bases at V and 5 bases at J, with 10 bases between. Germline CDR1 ENHRY, CDR2 SYGVKD. The DNA for the CDR3 is TGTGCCATCAGTGAACGGTCAGGGTATGGCTACACCTTC. Translation gives CAISERSGYGYTF.

The rearrangement links TRBV2 to TRBJ2-3, with TRBD2 matching over 7 bases. V was clipped by 4 bases and J by 3 bases; unmatched bases: 7. CDR1 SNHLY and CDR2 FYNNEI come from the germline V gene. The CDR3 has 15 amino acids. Written as DNA, the CDR3 is TGTGCCAGCAGTGGGGCTGGCGGGAGAACAGATACGCAGTATTTT. This translates into CASSGAGGRTDTQYF.